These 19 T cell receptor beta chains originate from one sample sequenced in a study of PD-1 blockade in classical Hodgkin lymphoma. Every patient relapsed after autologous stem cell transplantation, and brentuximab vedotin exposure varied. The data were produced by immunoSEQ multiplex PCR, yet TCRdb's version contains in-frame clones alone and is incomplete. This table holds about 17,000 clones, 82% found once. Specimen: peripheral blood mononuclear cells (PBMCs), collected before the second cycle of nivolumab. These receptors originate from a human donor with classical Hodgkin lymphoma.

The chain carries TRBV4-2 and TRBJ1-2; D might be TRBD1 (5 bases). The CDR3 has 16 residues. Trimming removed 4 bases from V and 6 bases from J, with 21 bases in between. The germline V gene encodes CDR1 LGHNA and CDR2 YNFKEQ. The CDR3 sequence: CASSPNLGDVVDGYTF. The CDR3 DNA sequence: TGTGCCAGCAGCCCAAACTTGGGGGATGTCGTCGATGGCTACACCTTC.

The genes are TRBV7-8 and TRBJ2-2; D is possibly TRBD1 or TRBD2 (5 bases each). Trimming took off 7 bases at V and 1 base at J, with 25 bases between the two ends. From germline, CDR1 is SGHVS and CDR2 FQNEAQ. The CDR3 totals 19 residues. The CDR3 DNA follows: TGTGCCAGCACCTCTCGGTTCGAGGTCGGGGCCGAGAACACCGGGGAGCTGTTTTTT. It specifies CASTSRFEVGAENTGELFF.

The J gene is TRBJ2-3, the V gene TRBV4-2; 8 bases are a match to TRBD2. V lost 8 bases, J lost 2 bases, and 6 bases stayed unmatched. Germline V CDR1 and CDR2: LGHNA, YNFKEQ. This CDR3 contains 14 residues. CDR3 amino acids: CASGSGGPTDTQYF. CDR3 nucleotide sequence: TGTGCCAGCGGGTCGGGGGGGCCCACAGATACGCAGTATTTT.

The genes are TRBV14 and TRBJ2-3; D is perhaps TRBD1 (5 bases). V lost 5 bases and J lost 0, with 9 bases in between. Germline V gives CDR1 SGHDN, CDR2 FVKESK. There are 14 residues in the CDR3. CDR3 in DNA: TGTGCCAGCAGCTGGACAACGAGCACAGATACGCAGTATTTT. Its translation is CASSWTTSTDTQYF.

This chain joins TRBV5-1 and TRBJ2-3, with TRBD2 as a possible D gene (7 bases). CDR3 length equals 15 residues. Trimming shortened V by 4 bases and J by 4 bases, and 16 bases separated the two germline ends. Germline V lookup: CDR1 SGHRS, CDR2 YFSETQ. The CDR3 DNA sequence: TGCGCCAGCAGCCCGGAGGGGGGGGCCCCAGATACGCAGTATTTT. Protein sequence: CASSPEGGAPDTQYF.

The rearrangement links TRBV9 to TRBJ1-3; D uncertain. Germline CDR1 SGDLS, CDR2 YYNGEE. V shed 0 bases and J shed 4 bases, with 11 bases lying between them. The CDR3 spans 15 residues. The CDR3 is CASSVGVNPGNTIYF. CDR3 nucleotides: TGTGCCAGCAGCGTAGGGGTGAATCCGGGAAACACCATATATTTT.

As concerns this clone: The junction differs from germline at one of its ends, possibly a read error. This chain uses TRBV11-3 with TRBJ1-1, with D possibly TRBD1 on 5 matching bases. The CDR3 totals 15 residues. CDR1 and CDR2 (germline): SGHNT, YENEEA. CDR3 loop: CATSQRDLRNTEAFF. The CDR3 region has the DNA TGTGCCACCAGCCAAAGGGACCTTAGGAACACTGAAGCTTTCTTT.

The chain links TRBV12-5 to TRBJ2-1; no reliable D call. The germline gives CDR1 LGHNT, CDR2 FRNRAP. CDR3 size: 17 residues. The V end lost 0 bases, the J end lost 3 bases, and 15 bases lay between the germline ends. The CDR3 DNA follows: TGTGCTAGTGGTTTGGTAAAACTGGCGGCCCACTACAATGAGCAGTTCTTC. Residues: CASGLVKLAAHYNEQFF.

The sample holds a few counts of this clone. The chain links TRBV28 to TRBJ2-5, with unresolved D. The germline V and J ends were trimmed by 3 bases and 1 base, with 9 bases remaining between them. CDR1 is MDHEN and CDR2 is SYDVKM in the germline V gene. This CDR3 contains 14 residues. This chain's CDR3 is CASSFDDPQETQYF. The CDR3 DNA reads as TGTGCCAGCAGTTTCGACGACCCCCAAGAGACCCAGTACTTC.

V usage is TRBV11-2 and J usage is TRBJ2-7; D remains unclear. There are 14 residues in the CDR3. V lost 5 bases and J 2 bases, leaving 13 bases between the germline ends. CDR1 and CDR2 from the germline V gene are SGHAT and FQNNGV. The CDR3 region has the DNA TGTGCCAGCAGCCCCTGGGCGGAAGCCTACGAGCAGTACTTC. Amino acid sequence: CASSPWAEAYEQYF.

DNA of the CDR3: TGCAGCGTTGACCTGTCGGACCAGGGAGGTGAAAAACTGTTTTTT. It encodes CSVDLSDQGGEKLFF. This rearrangement joins TRBV29-1 to TRBJ1-4, with D tentatively TRBD1 (5 bases). Looked up from germline, CDR1 is SQVTM and CDR2 is ANQGSEA. The CDR3 covers 15 residues. V shed 3 bases and J shed 7 bases, with 18 bases lying between them.

The DNA for the CDR3 is TGTGCCACCGATACTAGCGGGGAAAGTAGGGAGCTGTTTTTT. As protein: CATDTSGESRELFF. The chain employs TRBV28 and TRBJ2-2; 10 nucleotides agree with TRBD2. The CDR3 spans 14 residues. Germline values: CDR1 MDHEN, CDR2 SYDVKM. Losses at the gene ends were 10 bases for V and 9 bases for J; bases not matched to a gene: 11.

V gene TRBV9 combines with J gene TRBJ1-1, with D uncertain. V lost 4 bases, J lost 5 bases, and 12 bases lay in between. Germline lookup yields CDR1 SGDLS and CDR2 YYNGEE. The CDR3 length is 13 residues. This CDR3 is CASSPTWRTEAFF. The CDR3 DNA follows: TGTGCCAGCAGCCCGACCTGGAGGACTGAAGCTTTCTTT.

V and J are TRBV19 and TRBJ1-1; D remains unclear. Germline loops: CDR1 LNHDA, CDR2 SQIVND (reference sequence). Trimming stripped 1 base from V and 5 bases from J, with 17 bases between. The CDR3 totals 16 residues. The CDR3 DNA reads TGTGCCAGTAGTATAGGGCCGCTGGGGAGGAATACTGAAGCTTTCTTT. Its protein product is CASSIGPLGRNTEAFF. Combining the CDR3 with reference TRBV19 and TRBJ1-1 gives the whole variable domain DGGITQSPKYLFRKEGQNVTLSCEQNLNHDAMYWYRQDPGQGLRLIYYSQIVNDFQKGDIAEGYSVSREKKESFPLTVTSAQKNPTAFYLCASSIGPLGRNTEAFFGQGTRLTVV.

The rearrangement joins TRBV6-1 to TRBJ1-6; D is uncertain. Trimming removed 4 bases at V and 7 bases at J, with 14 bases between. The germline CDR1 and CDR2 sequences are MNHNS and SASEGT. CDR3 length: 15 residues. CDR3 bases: TGTGCCAGCAGTGCGGGCATGAATGGGAATTCACCCCTCCACTTT. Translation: CASSAGMNGNSPLHF.

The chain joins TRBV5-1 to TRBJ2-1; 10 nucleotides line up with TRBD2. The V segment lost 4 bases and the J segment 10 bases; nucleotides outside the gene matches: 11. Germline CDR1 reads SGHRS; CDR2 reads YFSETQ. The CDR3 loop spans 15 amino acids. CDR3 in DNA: TGCGCCAGCAGCCTCGGGGTAGCGGGGGGACGGGAGCAGTTCTTC. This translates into CASSLGVAGGREQFF.

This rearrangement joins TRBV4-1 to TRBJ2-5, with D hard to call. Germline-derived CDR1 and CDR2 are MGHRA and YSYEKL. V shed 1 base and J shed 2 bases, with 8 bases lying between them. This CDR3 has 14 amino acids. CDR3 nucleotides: TGCGCCAGCAGCCAAGGTAGTAATCAAGAGACCCAGTACTTC. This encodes CASSQGSNQETQYF.

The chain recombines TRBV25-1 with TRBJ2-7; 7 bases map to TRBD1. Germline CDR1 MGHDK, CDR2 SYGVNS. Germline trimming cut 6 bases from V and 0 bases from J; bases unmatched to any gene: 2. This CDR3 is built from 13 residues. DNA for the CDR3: TGTGCCAGCAGCCGGGACAGCTCCTACGAGCAGTACTTC. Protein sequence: CASSRDSSYEQYF.

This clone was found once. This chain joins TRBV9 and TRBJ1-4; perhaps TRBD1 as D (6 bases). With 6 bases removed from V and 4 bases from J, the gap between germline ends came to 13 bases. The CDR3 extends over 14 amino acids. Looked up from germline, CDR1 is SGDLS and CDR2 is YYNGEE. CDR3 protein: CASNSQGFNEKLFF. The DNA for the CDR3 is TGTGCCAGCAACTCACAGGGTTTTAATGAAAAACTGTTTTTT.